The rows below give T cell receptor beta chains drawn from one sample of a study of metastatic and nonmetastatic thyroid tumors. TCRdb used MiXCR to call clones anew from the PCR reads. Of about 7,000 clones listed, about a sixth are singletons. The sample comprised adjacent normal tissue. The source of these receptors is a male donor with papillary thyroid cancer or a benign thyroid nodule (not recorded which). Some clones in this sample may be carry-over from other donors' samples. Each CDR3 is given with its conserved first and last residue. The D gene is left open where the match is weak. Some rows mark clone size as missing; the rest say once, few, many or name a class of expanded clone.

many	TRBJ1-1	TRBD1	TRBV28	CASRAGGGDTEAFF	TGTGCCAGCAGGGCAGGGGGGGGCGACACTGAAGCTTTCTTT
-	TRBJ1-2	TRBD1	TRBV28	CASGTSGQGPYGYTF	TGTGCCAGCGGGACGTCGGGACAGGGGCCCTATGGCTACACCTTC
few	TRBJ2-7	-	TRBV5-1	CASSLVGYEQYF	TGCGCCAGCAGCTTGGTGGGCTACGAGCAGTACTTC
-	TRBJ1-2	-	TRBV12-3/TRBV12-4	CASSLGGTNYGYTF	TGTGCCAGCAGTTTGGGCGGAACTAACTATGGCTACACCTTC
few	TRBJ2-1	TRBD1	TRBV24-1	CATSDSGTGHNEQFF	TGTGCCACCAGTGACTCCGGGACAGGACACAATGAGCAGTTCTTC
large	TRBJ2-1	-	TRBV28	CASRDTGRDEQFF	TGTGCCAGCAGAGACACAGGGCGCGATGAGCAGTTCTTC
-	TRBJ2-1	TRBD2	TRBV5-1	CASSLVGSGRTQTKLQFF	TGCGCCAGCAGCTTGGTTGGTAGCGGGAGAACCCAAACAAAATTGCAGTTCTTC
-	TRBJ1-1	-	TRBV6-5	CASSYSIQGSGAFF	TGTGCCAGCAGTTACTCGATACAGGGTTCAGGAGCTTTCTTT
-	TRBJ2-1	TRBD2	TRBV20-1	CSASDGTSGRGEQFF	TGCAGTGCTTCCGACGGGACTAGCGGGAGGGGCGAGCAGTTCTTC
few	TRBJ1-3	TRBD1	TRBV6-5	CASSYRTDRGSGNTIYF	TGTGCCAGCAGTTATAGGACGGACAGGGGTTCCGGAAACACCATATATTTT
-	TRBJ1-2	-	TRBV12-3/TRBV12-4	CASRASGGLILGYTF	TGTGCCAGCAGGGCATCAGGTGGCTTAATCCTTGGCTACACCTTC
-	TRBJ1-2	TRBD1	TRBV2	CASRKTGEGGCTF	TGTGCCAGCAGGAAAACAGGGGAAGGGGGCTGCACCTTC
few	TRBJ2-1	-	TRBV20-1	CSVSRVHEQFF	TGCAGTGTTTCCAGGGTACATGAGCAGTTCTTC
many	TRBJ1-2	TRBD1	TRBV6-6	CASSSSDRGRGYTF	TGTGCCAGCAGTTCCTCGGACAGGGGGCGAGGCTACACCTTC
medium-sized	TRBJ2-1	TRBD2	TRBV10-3	CAISESRVAGVNEQFF	TGTGCCATCAGTGAGTCGAGAGTAGCGGGAGTCAATGAGCAGTTCTTC
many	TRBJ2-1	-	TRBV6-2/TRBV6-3	CASSTRIPGQLVSYNEQFF	TGTGCCAGCAGTACCCGGATACCCGGACAGCTTGTCTCCTACAATGAGCAGTTCTTC
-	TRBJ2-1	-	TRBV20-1	CSARGKPGIDNEQFF	TGCAGTGCTAGAGGGAAACCGGGAATTGACAATGAGCAGTTCTTC
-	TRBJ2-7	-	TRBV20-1	CSARDPGLPSYEQYF	TGCAGTGCTAGAGACCCGGGACTTCCATCCTACGAGCAGTACTTC
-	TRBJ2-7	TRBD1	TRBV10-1	CASSESRTGPFEQYF	TGCGCCAGCAGTGAGTCACGGACAGGGCCCTTCGAGCAGTACTTC
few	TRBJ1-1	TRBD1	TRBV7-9	CASSWRQGATEAFF	TGTGCCAGCAGCTGGAGACAGGGAGCCACTGAAGCTTTCTTT
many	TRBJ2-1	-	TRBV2	CASSEAGLLPFF	TGTGCCAGCAGTGAAGCGGGGCTCCTCCCCTTCTTC
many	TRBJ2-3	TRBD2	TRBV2	CASTPWGLAGSTDTQYF	TGTGCCAGCACCCCATGGGGACTAGCGGGAAGCACAGATACGCAGTATTTT
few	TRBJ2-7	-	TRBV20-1	CSAFNNEQYF	TGCAGTGCTTTCAATAACGAGCAGTACTTC
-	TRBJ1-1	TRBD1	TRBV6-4	CASSRDSDTEAFF	TGTGCCAGCAGCCGGGACAGCGACACTGAAGCTTTCTTT
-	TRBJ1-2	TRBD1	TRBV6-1	CASSEGGQGEVHRYTF	TGTGCCAGCAGTGAAGGAGGACAGGGTGAAGTCCATCGCTACACCTTC
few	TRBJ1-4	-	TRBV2	CASGGTTNEKLFF	TGTGCCAGCGGGGGGACAACTAATGAAAAACTGTTTTTT